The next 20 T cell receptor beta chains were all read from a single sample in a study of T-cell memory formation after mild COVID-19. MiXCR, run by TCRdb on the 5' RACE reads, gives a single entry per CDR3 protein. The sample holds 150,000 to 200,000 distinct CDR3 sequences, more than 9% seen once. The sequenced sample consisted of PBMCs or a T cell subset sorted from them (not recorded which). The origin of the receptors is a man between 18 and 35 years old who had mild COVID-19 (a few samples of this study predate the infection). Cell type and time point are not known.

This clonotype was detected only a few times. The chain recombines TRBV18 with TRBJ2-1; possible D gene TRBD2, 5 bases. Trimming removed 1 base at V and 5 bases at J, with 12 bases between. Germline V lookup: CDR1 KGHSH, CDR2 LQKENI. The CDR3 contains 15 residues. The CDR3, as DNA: TGTGCCAGCTCACCACAGGGAGCCGAAGACAATGAGCAGTTCTTC. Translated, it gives CASSPQGAEDNEQFF.

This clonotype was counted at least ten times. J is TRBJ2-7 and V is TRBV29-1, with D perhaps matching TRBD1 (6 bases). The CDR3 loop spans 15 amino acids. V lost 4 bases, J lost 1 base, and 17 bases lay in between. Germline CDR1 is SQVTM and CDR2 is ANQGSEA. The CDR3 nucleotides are TGCAGCGTTGGCGGGTCCAGGGGAAGATCCTACGAGCAGTACTTC. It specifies CSVGGSRGRSYEQYF.

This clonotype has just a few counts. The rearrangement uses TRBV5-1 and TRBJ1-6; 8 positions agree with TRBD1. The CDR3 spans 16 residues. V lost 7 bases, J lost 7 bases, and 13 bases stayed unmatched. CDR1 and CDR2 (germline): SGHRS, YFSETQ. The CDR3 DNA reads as TGCGCCAGCTCGGAGTCTGGTCGACAGGGGAATTCACCCCTCCACTTT. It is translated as CASSESGRQGNSPLHF.

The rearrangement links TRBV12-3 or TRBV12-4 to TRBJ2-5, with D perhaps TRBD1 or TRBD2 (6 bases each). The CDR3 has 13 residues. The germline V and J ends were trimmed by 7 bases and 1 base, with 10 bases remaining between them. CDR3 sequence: CASTRGPQETQYF. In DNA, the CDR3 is TGTGCCAGCACCCGGGGGCCCCAAGAGACCCAGTACTTC.

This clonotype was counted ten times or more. CDR3 sequence reads: CASSYAPRDTEAFF. CDR3 coding DNA: TGTGCCAGCAGTTACGCCCCGCGGGACACTGAAGCTTTCTTT. The chain uses TRBV6-5 and TRBJ1-1; D remains ambiguous. Germline lookup yields CDR1 MNHEY and CDR2 SVGAGI. Trimming left V 2 bases short and J 3 bases short, with 10 bases between. The CDR3 is 14 amino acids.

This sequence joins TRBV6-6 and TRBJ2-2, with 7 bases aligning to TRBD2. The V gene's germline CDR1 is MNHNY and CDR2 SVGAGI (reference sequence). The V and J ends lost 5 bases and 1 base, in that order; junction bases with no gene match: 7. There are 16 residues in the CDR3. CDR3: CASSTRRTRNTGELFF. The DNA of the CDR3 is TGTGCCAGCAGTACTCGCCGGACTAGGAACACCGGGGAGCTGTTTTTT.

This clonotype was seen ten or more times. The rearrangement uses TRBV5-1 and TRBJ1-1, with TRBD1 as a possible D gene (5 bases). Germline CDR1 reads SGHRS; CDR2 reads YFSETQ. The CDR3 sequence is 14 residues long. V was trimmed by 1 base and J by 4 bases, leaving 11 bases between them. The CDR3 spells CASSLFYGGTEAFF. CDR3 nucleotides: TGCGCCAGCAGCTTGTTTTACGGGGGCACTGAAGCTTTCTTT. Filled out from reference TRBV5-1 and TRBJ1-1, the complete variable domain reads KAGVTQTPRYLIKTRGQQVTLSCSPISGHRSVSWYQQTPGQGLQFLFEYFSETQRNKGNFPGRFSGRQFSNSRSEMNVSTLELGDSALYLCASSLFYGGTEAFFGQGTRLTVV.

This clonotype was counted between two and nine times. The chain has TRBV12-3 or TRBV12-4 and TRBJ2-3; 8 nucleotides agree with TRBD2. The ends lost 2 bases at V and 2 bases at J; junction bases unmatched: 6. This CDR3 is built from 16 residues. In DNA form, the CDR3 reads TGTGCCAGCAGTTTACGGCGGGGGGTTAACACAGATACGCAGTATTTT. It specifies CASSLRRGVNTDTQYF.

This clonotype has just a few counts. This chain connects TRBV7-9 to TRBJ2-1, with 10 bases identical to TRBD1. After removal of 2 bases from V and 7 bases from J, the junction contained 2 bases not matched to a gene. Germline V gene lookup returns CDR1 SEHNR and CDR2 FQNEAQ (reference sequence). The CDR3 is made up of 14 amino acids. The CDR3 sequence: CASSLTGQGNEQFF. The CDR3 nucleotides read TGTGCCAGCAGCTTAACGGGACAGGGGAATGAGCAGTTCTTC.

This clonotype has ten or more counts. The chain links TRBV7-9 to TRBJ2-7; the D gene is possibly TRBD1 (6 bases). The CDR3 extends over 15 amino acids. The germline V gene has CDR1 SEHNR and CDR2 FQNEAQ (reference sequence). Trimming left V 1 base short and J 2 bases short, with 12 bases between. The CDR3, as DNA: TGTGCCAGCAGCTTAGTAGGGACAACTGCCTACGAGCAGTACTTC. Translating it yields CASSLVGTTAYEQYF.

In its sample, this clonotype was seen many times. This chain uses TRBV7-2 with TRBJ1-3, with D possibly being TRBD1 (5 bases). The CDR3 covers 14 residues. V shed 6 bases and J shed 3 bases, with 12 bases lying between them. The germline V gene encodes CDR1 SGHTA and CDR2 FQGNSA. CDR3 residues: CASSQRGDGNTIYF. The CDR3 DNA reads TGTGCCAGCAGTCAGAGGGGTGATGGAAACACCATATATTTT.

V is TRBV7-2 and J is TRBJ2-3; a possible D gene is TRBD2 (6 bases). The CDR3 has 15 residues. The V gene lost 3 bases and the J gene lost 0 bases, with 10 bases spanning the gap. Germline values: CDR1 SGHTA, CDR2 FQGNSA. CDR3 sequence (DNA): TGTGCCAGCAGCTTGGGGGGACGAAGCACAGATACGCAGTATTTT. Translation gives CASSLGGRSTDTQYF. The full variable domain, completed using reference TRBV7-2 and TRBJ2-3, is GAGVSQSPSNKVTEKGKDVELRCDPISGHTALYWYRQSLGQGLEFLIYFQGNSAPDKSGLPSDRFSAERTGGSVSTLTIQRTQQEDSAVYLCASSLGGRSTDTQYFGPGTRLTVL.

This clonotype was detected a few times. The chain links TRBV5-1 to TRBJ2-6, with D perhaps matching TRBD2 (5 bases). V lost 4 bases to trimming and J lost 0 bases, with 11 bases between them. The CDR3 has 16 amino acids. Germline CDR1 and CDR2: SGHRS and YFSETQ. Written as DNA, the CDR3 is TGCGCCAGCAGCGCCGACGGGAACTCTGGGGCCAACGTCCTGACTTTC. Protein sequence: CASSADGNSGANVLTF. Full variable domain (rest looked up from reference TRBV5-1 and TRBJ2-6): KAGVTQTPRYLIKTRGQQVTLSCSPISGHRSVSWYQQTPGQGLQFLFEYFSETQRNKGNFPGRFSGRQFSNSRSEMNVSTLELGDSALYLCASSADGNSGANVLTFGAGSRLTVL.

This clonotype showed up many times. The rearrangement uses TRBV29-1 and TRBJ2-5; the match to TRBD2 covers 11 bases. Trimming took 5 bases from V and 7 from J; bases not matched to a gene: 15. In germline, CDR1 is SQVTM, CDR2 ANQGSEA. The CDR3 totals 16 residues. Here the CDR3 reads CSVNLAGGAYKGTQYF. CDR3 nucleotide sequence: TGCAGCGTTAATCTAGCGGGGGGCGCTTATAAGGGGACCCAGTACTTC.

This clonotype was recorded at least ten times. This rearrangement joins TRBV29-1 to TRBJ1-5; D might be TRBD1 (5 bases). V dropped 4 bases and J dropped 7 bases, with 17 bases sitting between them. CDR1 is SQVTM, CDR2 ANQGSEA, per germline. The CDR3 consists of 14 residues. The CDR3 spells CSVAELGKGQPQHF. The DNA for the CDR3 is TGCAGCGTTGCGGAGTTAGGGAAGGGGCAGCCCCAGCATTTT.

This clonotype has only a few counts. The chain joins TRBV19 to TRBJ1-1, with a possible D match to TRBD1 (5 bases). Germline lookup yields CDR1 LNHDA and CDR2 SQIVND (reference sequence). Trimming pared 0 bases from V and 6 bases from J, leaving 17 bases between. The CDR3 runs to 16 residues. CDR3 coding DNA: TGTGCCAGTAGTATAGATCTCATCGGGGGAGTAGCTGAAGCTTTCTTT. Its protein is CASSIDLIGGVAEAFF.

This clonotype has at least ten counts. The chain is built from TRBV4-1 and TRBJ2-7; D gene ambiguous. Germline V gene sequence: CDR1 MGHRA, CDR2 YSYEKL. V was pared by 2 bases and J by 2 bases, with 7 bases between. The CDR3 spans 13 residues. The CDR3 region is CASSQPDTYEQYF. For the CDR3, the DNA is TGCGCCAGCAGCCAACCGGATACCTACGAGCAGTACTTC.

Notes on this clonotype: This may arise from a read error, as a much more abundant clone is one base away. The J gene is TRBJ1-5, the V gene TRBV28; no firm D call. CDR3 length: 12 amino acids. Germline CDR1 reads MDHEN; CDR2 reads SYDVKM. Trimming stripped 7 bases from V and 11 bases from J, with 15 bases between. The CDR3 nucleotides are TGTGCCAGCAACCCGACACTGCAGTCCCAGCATTTT. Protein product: CASNPTLQSQHF.

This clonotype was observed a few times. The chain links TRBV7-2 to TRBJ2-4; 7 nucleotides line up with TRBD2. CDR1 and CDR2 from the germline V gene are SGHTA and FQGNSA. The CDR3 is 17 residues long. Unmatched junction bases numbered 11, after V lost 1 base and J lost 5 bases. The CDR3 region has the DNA TGTGCCAGCAGCTTAGGCGTAAACCGGGACTACCAAAACATTCAGTACTTC. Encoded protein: CASSLGVNRDYQNIQYF. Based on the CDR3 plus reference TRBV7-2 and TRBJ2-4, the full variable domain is GAGVSQSPSNKVTEKGKDVELRCDPISGHTALYWYRQSLGQGLEFLIYFQGNSAPDKSGLPSDRFSAERTGGSVSTLTIQRTQQEDSAVYLCASSLGVNRDYQNIQYFGAGTRLSVL.

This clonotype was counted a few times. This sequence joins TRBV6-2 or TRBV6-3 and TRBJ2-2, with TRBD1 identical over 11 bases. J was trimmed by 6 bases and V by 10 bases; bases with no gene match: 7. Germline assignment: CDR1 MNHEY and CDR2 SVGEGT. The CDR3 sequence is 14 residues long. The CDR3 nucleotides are TGTGCCACCGGACAGGGGGCGTCCGCCGGGGAGCTGTTTTTT. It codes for CATGQGASAGELFF.